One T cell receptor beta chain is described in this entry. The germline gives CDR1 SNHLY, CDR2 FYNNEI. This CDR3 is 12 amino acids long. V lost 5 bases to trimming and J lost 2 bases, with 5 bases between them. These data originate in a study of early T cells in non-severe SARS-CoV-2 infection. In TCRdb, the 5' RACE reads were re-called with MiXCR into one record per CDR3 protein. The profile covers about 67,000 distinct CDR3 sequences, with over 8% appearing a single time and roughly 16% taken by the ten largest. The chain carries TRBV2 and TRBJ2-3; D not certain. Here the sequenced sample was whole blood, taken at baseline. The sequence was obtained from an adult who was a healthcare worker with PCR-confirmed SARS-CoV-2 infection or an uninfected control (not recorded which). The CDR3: CASSSVTDTQYF. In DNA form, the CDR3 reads TGTGCCAGCAGTAGCGTCACAGATACGCAGTATTTT.